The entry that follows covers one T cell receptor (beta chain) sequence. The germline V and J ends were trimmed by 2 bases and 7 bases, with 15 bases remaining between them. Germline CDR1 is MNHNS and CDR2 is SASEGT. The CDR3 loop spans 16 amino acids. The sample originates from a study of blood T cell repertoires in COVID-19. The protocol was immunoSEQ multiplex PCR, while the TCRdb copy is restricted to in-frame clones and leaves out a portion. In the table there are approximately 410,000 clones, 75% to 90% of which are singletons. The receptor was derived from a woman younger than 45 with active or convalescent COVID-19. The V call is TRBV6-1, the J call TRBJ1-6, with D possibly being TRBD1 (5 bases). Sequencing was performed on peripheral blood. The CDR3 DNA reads TGTGCCAGCAGTGAAAGGGGCCCCCAGAGCAATTCACCCCTCCACTTT. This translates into CASSERGPQSNSPLHF.